This T cell receptor beta chain was sequenced during a study of human T cells and chemical hapten exposure (dated by TCRdb to 2020 to 2023). About the full investigation: Libraries were combined into a pool for sequencing, and differences in TCR yield between samples came mainly from small differences in library volumes within the pool. The study tracked peripheral blood TCR repertoire changes in vivo during primary and secondary sensitization to the hapten diphenylcyclopropenone (DPC) in alopecia patients. For every blood RNA sample, sequencing covered both the TCR alpha and TCR beta chains. Results the study describes overall, beyond this receptor: Repeated subsampling changed both the strength of the expansion versus patch-test correlation and the threshold at which the correlation became significant. The number of TCRs above 1 in 1000 frequency did not change with DPC sensitization; there was no evidence of global repertoire structure alterations.

The sample's time point label, in plain terms: healthy volunteer bleed at 2 weeks. Total RNA was extracted from unfractionated whole blood collected in Tempus Blood RNA tubes. As TCR sequencing controls, several healthy volunteers were used, with blood taken at day 0, 2 weeks and 6 weeks. Library prep was done by RACE. Sequencing took place on a NextSeq 500. Library preparation attached unique molecular identifiers to individual cDNA molecules for quantitative, reproducible TCR counting. In the original analysis: The median number of TCRs per sample was roughly 98,000, ranging from roughly 20,000 to 700,000. The Decombinator software suite was used to annotate the V, J and CDR3 of the TCR reads. For the PS versus PT1 abundance plots, all samples were subsampled to the same number of TCRs (28,000). Expanded TCRs were defined as absent before sensitization and observed at least eight times at the 2-week time point. TCRdb ran its own pipeline on the public reads, namely fastp trimming at Q25 and MiXCR clone calling, and kept in-frame beta chains. Every entry covers one CDR3 protein and lists the most common genes and DNA from its rows. The authors' filters were not applied to this entry. The sample table contains 80,000 to 100,000 distinct CDR3 sequences; only one count was recorded for roughly 8% of them. 2.9% of the sample is in the top ten clones.

From the germline V gene, CDR1 is MGHRA and CDR2 is YSYEKL. The CDR3 covers 16 residues, taking in both the cysteine and the phenylalanine. The retained sequence is limited to the CDR3, 48 bases, with the frame set at the first base. V is cut back by 1 base and J by 2 bases, with 5 bases in the junction unmatched. This clonotype was detected many times. The specificity of this receptor is unknown. Per-base quality was not reported, and no clone a single base away is much larger than it. This receptor chain uses TRBV4-1 and TRBJ2-7, with TRBD1 matching 10 junction bases. The sample taken for sequencing was whole blood. This receptor was taken from a female donor in good health. Some clones in this sample may be carry-over from other donors' samples. The nucleotides read TGCGCCAGCAGCCAAGTCCCGGGACAGGGGACCTACGAGCAGTACTTC. Its coded protein is CASSQVPGQGTYEQYF.